This T cell receptor (beta chain) was sequenced during a study of human thymus T cells. Sequenced by immunoSEQ multiplex PCR; TCRdb stores in-frame clones only, minus some. This sample has about 60,000 clones, with nearly 95% found just once. The length of the CDR3 is 16 residues. The ends were cut back, 6 bases at V and 3 bases at J, with 18 bases in the middle. From germline, CDR1 is MDHEN and CDR2 SYDVKM. V usage is TRBV28 and J usage is TRBJ1-5; TRBD1 is a possible D gene (5 bases). Source material: blood. This clonotype was obtained from a boy under two years old with a congenital heart defect but otherwise immunologically healthy. The CDR3 DNA reads TGTGCCAGCAGCCCTCAGGGTTCAGGGAACAATCAGCCCCAGCATTTT. It codes for CASSPQGSGNNQPQHF.